This TCR beta chain was found in a study of CD8 T cells in Susac syndrome. Study details: Each patient with Susac syndrome, at the time of blood draw, was therapy-naive, on corticosteroids, or on intravenous immunoglobulin alone.

Random hexamers were used to reverse transcribe an amount of roughly 0.5 to 1 ug RNA. TCRdb ran MiXCR on the immunoSEQ multiplex PCR reads and lists one entry per CDR3 protein. The table includes fewer than 90,000 distinct CDR3 sequences, 94% detected once. This TCR was sampled from a human donor with Susac syndrome. Specimen: CD8+ T cells from PBMCs.

CDR3 in amino acids: CASSSSGSGANVLTF. The CDR3 DNA is TGTGCCAGCAGCTCTTCAGGCTCTGGGGCCAACGTCCTGACTTTC. The genes are TRBV7-2 and TRBJ2-6; no clear D. V was pared by 4 bases and J by 0 bases, with 7 bases between. In germline, CDR1 is SGHTA, CDR2 FQGNSA. CDR3 length equals 15 residues. Full variable domain (missing parts from reference TRBV7-2 and TRBJ2-6): GAGVSQSPSNKVTEKGKDVELRCDPISGHTALYWYRQSLGQGLEFLIYFQGNSAPDKSGLPSDRFSAERTGGSVSTLTIQRTQQEDSAVYLCASSSSGSGANVLTFGAGSRLTVL.